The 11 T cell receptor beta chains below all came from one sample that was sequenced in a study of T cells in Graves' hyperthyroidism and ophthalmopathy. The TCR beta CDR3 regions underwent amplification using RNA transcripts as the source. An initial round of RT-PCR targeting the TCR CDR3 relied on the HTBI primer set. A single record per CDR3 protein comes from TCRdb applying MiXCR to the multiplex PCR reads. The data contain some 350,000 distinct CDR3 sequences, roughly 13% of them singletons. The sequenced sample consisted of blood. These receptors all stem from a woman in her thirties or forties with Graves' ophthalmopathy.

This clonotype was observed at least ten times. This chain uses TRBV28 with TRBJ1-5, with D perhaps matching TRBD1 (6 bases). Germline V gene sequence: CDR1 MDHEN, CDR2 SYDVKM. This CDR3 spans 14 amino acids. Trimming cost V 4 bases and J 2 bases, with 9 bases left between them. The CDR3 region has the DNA TGTGCCAGCAGTTCAAGACAGGGCAATCAGCCCCAGCATTTT. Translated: CASSSRQGNQPQHF.

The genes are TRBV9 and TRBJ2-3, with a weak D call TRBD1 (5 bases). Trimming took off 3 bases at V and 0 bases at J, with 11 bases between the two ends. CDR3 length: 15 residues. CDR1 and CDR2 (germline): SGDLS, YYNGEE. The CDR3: CASSATVSSTDTQYF. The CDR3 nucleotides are TGTGCCAGCAGCGCGACAGTCTCCAGCACAGATACGCAGTATTTT.

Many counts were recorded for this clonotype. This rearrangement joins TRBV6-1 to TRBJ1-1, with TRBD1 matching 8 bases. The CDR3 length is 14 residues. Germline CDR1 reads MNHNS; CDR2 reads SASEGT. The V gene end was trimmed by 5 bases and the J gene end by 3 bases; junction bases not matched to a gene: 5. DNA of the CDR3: TGTGCCAGCAGTCCACCGGGACAGGACACTGAAGCTTTCTTT. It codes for CASSPPGQDTEAFF.

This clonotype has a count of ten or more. The CDR3 DNA is TGTGCCAGCAGCTTCAAGCGGGGGGCCCACAGGGGAGAGACCCAGTACTTC. As protein: CASSFKRGAHRGETQYF. J is TRBJ2-5 and V is TRBV5-4; 9 nucleotides agree with TRBD2. The V and J ends lost 2 bases and 4 bases, in that order; junction bases with no gene match: 12. In germline, CDR1 is SGHNT, CDR2 YYREEE (reference sequence). This CDR3 comprises 17 residues.

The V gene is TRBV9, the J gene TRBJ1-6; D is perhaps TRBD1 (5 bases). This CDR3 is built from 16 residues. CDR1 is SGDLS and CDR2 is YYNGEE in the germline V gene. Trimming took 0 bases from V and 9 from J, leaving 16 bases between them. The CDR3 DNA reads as TGTGCCAGCAGCGTAGACGGGGCAGGTCTCGGTTCACCCCTCCACTTT. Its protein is CASSVDGAGLGSPLHF.

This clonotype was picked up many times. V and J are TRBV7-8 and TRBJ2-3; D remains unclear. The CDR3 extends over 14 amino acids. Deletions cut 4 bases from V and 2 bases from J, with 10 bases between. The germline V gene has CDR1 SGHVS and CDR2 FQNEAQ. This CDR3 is CASSSDGFTDTQYF. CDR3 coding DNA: TGTGCCAGCAGCTCGGACGGGTTCACAGATACGCAGTATTTT. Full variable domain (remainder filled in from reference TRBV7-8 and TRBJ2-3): GAGVSQSPRYKVAKRGQDVALRCDPISGHVSLFWYQQALGQGPEFLTYFQNEAQLDKSGLPSDRFFAERPEGSVSTLKIQRTQQEDSAVYLCASSSDGFTDTQYFGPGTRLTVL.

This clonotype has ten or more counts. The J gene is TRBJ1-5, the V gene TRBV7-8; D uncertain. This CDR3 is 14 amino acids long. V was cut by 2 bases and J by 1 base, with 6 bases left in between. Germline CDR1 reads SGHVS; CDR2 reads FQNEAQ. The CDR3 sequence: CASSLKESNQPQHF. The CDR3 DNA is TGTGCCAGCAGCTTAAAGGAGAGCAATCAGCCCCAGCATTTT.

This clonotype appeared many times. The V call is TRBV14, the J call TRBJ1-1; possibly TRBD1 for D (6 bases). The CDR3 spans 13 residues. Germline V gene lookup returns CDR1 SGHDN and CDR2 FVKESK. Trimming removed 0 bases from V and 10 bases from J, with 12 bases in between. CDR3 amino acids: CASSQDQGLTAFF. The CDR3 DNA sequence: TGTGCCAGCAGCCAAGACCAGGGGCTGACAGCTTTCTTT.

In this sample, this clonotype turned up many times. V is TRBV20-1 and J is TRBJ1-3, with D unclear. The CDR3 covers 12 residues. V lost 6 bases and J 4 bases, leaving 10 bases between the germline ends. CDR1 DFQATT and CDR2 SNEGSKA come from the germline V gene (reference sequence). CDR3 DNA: TGCAGTGCCCGACCTCCCGGAAACACCATATATTTT. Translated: CSARPPGNTIYF.

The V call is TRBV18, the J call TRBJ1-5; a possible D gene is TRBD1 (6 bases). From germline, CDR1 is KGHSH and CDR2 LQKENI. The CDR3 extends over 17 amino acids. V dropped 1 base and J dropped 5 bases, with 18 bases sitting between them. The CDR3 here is CASSPLGGTNIYQPQHF. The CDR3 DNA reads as TGTGCCAGCTCACCACTGGGCGGGACAAACATCTATCAGCCCCAGCATTTT. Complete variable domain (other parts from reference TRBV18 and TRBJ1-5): NAGVMQNPRHLVRRRGQEARLRCSPMKGHSHVYWYRQLPEEGLKFMVYLQKENIIDESGMPKERFSAEFPKEGPSILRIQQVVRGDSAAYFCASSPLGGTNIYQPQHFGDGTRLSIL.

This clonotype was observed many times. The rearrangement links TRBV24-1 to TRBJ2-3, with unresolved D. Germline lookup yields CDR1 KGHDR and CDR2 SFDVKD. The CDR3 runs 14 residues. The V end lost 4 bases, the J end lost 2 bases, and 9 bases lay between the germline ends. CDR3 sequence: CATSDSGLTDTQYF. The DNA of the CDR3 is TGTGCCACCAGTGACTCCGGGCTCACAGATACGCAGTATTTT.